Sequencing of this TCR beta chain was carried out in a study of blood T cell repertoires in COVID-19. Across the study: Sites in the United States, Italy and Spain provided acute and convalescent COVID-19 samples.

This clone showed up just once. As originally analysed: Researchers report that nucleated cell counts were estimated from reference gene primer amplification. Using immunoSEQ multiplex PCR, the repertoire was profiled, and TCRdb retains in-frame clones only, with some absent. That table supplies the V and J calls and clone size; D and trimming were determined from the DNA. The sample has 40,000 to 65,000 clones, over 70% seen once. The sample was peripheral blood. This clonotype was sampled from a human donor with active or convalescent COVID-19. The donor label of this sample is uncertain.

As DNA, the CDR3 is TGTGCCAGCAGTCCCGGGGGTAGGACTAATGAAAAACTGTTTTTT. This translates into CASSPGGRTNEKLFF. The J gene is TRBJ1-4, the V gene TRBV28; a weak D match, TRBD1 (5 bases). V lost 5 bases and J lost 2, with 12 bases in between. CDR1 is MDHEN and CDR2 is SYDVKM in the germline V gene. The CDR3 runs to 15 residues.